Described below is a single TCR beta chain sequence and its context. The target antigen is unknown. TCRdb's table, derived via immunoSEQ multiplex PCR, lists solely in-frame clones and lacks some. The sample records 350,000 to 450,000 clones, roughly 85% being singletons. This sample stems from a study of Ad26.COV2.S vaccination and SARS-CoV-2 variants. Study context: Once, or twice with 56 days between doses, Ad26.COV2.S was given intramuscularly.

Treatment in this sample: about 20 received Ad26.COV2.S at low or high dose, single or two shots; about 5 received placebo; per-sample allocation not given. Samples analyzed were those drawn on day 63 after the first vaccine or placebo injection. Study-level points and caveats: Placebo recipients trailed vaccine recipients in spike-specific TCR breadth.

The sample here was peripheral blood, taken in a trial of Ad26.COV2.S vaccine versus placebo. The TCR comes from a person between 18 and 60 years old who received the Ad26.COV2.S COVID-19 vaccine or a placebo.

CDR3: CASSPRPSGGALQETQYF. In DNA form, the CDR3 reads TGTGCCAGCAGCCCCCGGCCTAGCGGGGGGGCTTTACAAGAGACCCAGTACTTC. The J gene is TRBJ2-5, the V gene TRBV9; 12 bases agree with TRBD2. The CDR3 length is 18 residues. In germline, CDR1 is SGDLS, CDR2 YYNGEE. Unmatched junction bases numbered 12, after V lost 4 bases and J lost 2 bases. The full variable domain, rest sourced from reference TRBV9 and TRBJ2-5, is DSGVTQTPKHLITATGQRVTLRCSPRSGDLSVYWYQQSLDQGLQFLIQYYNGEERAKGNILERFSAQQFPDLHSELNLSSLELGDSALYFCASSPRPSGGALQETQYFGPGTRLLVL.